Each of the 19 T cell receptor beta chains below was sequenced from the same sample in a study of graft-versus-host responses after intestinal transplantation. Clones were sequenced by immunoSEQ multiplex PCR, and TCRdb holds only the in-frame ones, with some missing. The profile shows 60,000 or so clones, 91% of them singletons. Sequenced material: PBMCs, taken 118 to 130 days after intestinal transplantation. These receptors all stem from a human patient who received an intestinal transplant, so some T cells may come from the graft donor.

This chain links TRBV4-2 with TRBJ2-7; 10 bases align to TRBD2. The CDR3 is 15 amino acids. Trimming removed 4 bases from V and 3 bases from J; junction bases left unmatched: 6. From germline, CDR1 is LGHNA and CDR2 YNFKEQ. The CDR3, as DNA: TGTGCCAGCAGCCCGCCGGGACTAGCGAGCTACGAGCAGTACTTC. Its protein is CASSPPGLASYEQYF.

The V and J genes are TRBV2 and TRBJ2-2; 10 nucleotides match TRBD2. From germline, CDR1 is SNHLY and CDR2 FYNNEI. The CDR3 loop spans 17 amino acids. J lost 1 base, V lost 8 bases, and 10 bases had no gene match. DNA of the CDR3: TGTGCCAGCCAGAGAGCGGGGGGGCCGGGGAACACCGGGGAGCTGTTTTTT. Protein: CASQRAGGPGNTGELFF.

The chain links TRBV27 to TRBJ1-3, with D hard to call. CDR1 MNHEY and CDR2 SMNVEV come from the germline V gene (reference sequence). Deletions cut 8 bases from V and 0 bases from J, with 11 bases between. This CDR3 contains 14 residues. This chain's CDR3 is CASYGQASGNTIYF. Here the CDR3 DNA reads TGTGCCAGCTACGGGCAGGCCTCTGGAAACACCATATATTTT.

The chain combines TRBV4-2 with TRBJ2-7; D unresolved. V was cut by 0 bases and J by 5 bases, with 14 bases left in between. The CDR3 runs 15 residues. Looked up from germline, CDR1 is LGHNA and CDR2 is YNFKEQ. CDR3 sequence reads: CASSQELWRSHEQYF. The DNA for the CDR3 is TGTGCCAGCAGCCAAGAGCTCTGGCGGTCCCACGAGCAGTACTTC.

The chain joins TRBV6-6 to TRBJ2-2; D perhaps matches TRBD2 (6 bases). The CDR3 is made up of 14 amino acids. Germline V gene data show CDR1 as MNHNY and CDR2 as SVGAGI (reference sequence). Trimming pared 6 bases from V and 3 bases from J, leaving 11 bases between. The CDR3, as DNA: TGTGCCAGCAGCCCGACGGGGGACACCGGGGAGCTGTTTTTT. Its translation is CASSPTGDTGELFF.

As DNA, the CDR3 is TGTGCCAGCAGTTCGGACAGGGTTCAGCCCCAGCATTTT. Its protein is CASSSDRVQPQHF. V and J are TRBV28 and TRBJ1-5, with TRBD1 matching 8 bases. Germline CDR1 and CDR2: MDHEN and SYDVKM. There are 13 residues in the CDR3. Trimming removed 4 bases from V and 6 bases from J; junction bases left unmatched: 2. The full variable domain, completed using reference TRBV28 and TRBJ1-5, is DVKVTQSSRYLVKRTGEKVFLECVQDMDHENMFWYRQDPGLGLRLIYFSYDVKMKEKGDIPEGYSVSREKKERFSLILESASTNQTSMYLCASSSDRVQPQHFGDGTRLSIL.

The chain carries TRBV27 and TRBJ1-3; D uncertain. The CDR3 loop spans 14 amino acids. The V and J ends lost 5 bases and 0 bases respectively, with 8 bases between them. Germline CDR1 is MNHEY and CDR2 is SMNVEV (reference sequence). The DNA of the CDR3 is TGTGCCAGCAGTCTAGGAATCTCTGGAAACACCATATATTTT. As protein: CASSLGISGNTIYF.

In this sample, this clone turned up a few times. The chain recombines TRBV27 with TRBJ1-3; 7 bases map to TRBD1. Germline loops: CDR1 MNHEY, CDR2 SMNVEV (reference sequence). The CDR3 totals 15 residues. Unmatched junction bases numbered 7, after V lost 6 bases and J lost 2 bases. The CDR3 region has the DNA TGTGCCAGCAGCTTAAGACAGGGACCTGGAAACACCATATATTTT. Protein product: CASSLRQGPGNTIYF.

V gene TRBV4-2 combines with J gene TRBJ2-2; D may be TRBD1 (6 bases). V was trimmed by 4 bases and J by 6 bases, leaving 9 bases between them. Germline CDR1 is LGHNA and CDR2 is YNFKEQ. CDR3 size: 13 residues. The CDR3 loop is CASSRKGAGELFF. CDR3 DNA sequence: TGTGCCAGCAGCCGGAAGGGGGCCGGGGAGCTGTTTTTT.

The CDR3 protein is CASRRGDSYNEQFF. CDR3 DNA: TGTGCCAGCAGGAGGGGGGATTCCTACAATGAGCAGTTCTTC. The chain recombines TRBV2 with TRBJ2-1; D assignment may be TRBD1 or TRBD2 (6 bases each). This CDR3 is built from 14 residues. CDR1 and CDR2 from the germline V gene are SNHLY and FYNNEI. Trimming stripped 6 bases from V and 1 base from J, with 10 bases between.

The V call is TRBV15, the J call TRBJ2-7; D remains ambiguous. Germline loops: CDR1 LNHNV, CDR2 YYDKDF (reference sequence). This CDR3 is built from 14 residues. Deletions cut 1 base from V and 2 bases from J, with 9 bases between. In DNA, the CDR3 is TGTGCCACCAGCAGAGTCGGAGACGCCTACGAGCAGTACTTC. Residues: CATSRVGDAYEQYF.

J is TRBJ2-2 and V is TRBV9, with a possible D match to TRBD1 (5 bases). Germline assignment: CDR1 SGDLS and CDR2 YYNGEE. V lost 0 bases and J lost 3, with 12 bases in between. The length of the CDR3 is 16 residues. CDR3 protein: CASSVADSFYTGELFF. The DNA of the CDR3 is TGTGCCAGCAGCGTAGCAGACAGTTTCTACACCGGGGAGCTGTTTTTT.

The chain links TRBV27 to TRBJ2-2, with TRBD1 identical over 10 bases. Germline V gene lookup returns CDR1 MNHEY and CDR2 SMNVEV (reference sequence). The CDR3 runs 15 residues. Trimming cost V 6 bases and J 3 bases; bases outside gene matches: 4. This CDR3 is CASSRGQGYTGELFF. As DNA, the CDR3 is TGTGCCAGCAGCAGGGGACAGGGGTACACCGGGGAGCTGTTTTTT.

This sequence joins TRBV6-5 and TRBJ2-7; unclear D gene. From germline, CDR1 is MNHEY and CDR2 SVGAGI. The V and J ends lost 5 bases and 4 bases respectively, with 9 bases between them. The CDR3 has 12 residues. CDR3 residues: CASSLQEYEQYF. The CDR3 nucleotides are TGTGCCAGCAGTCTCCAGGAGTACGAGCAGTACTTC.

The chain employs TRBV10-1 and TRBJ1-2, with a possible D match to TRBD1 (5 bases). Looked up from germline, CDR1 is WNHNN and CDR2 is SYGVQD (reference sequence). There are 15 residues in the CDR3. The ends were cut back, 4 bases at V and 5 bases at J, with 17 bases in the middle. CDR3 residues: CASSVGEVSGYGYTF. The CDR3, as DNA: TGCGCCAGCAGTGTGGGGGAAGTCAGCGGGTATGGCTACACCTTC.

This chain links TRBV15 with TRBJ1-2; 7 positions agree with TRBD1. This CDR3 is built from 15 residues. V lost 1 base and J lost 3; bases outside the gene matches: 5. CDR1 is LNHNV, CDR2 YYDKDF, per germline (reference sequence). Here the CDR3 DNA reads TGTGCCACCAGCAGAGCAGGGGGACAGCACTATGGCTACACCTTC. Its protein is CATSRAGGQHYGYTF.

The chain has TRBV7-9 and TRBJ2-1; no clear D. The CDR3 loop spans 13 amino acids. The germline V and J ends were trimmed by 4 bases and 0 bases, with 4 bases remaining between them. Germline V CDR1 and CDR2: SEHNR, FQNEAQ (reference sequence). In DNA form, the CDR3 reads TGTGCCAGCAGCTCGAGCTCCTACAATGAGCAGTTCTTC. It is translated as CASSSSSYNEQFF.

J is TRBJ2-1 and V is TRBV2; TRBD1 is a possible D gene (6 bases). This CDR3 comprises 14 residues. The germline CDR1 and CDR2 sequences are SNHLY and FYNNEI. The V gene lost 6 bases and the J gene lost 3 bases, with 12 bases spanning the gap. As DNA, the CDR3 is TGTGCCAGCAGGGACAGTGAGATCTACAATGAGCAGTTCTTC. It yields the protein CASRDSEIYNEQFF. Based on the CDR3 plus reference TRBV2 and TRBJ2-1, the full variable domain is EPEVTQTPSHQVTQMGQEVILRCVPISNHLYFYWYRQILGQKVEFLVSFYNNEISEKSEIFDDQFSVERPDGSNFTLKIRSTKLEDSAMYFCASRDSEIYNEQFFGPGTRLTVL.

This chain joins TRBV7-6 and TRBJ2-3, with 11 bases lining up with TRBD2. Germline trimming cut 5 bases from V and 4 bases from J; bases unmatched to any gene: 8. The V gene's germline CDR1 is SGHVS and CDR2 FNYEAQ. The CDR3 has 16 amino acids. For the CDR3, the DNA is TGTGCCAGCAGCCTACTGACTAGCGGGACCCCAGATACGCAGTATTTT. Translating gives CASSLLTSGTPDTQYF.